The TCR beta chain under discussion was sequenced for a study of Ad26.COV2.S vaccination and SARS-CoV-2 variants. Using immunoSEQ multiplex PCR, the repertoire was profiled, and TCRdb retains in-frame clones only, with some absent. The repertoire holds hundreds of thousands of clones, around 90% seen once, with around 1.5% in the top ten. Treatment defined: roughly 18 received Ad26.COV2.S at low or high dose, single or two shots; 5 received placebo; per-sample allocation not given. Sampling was performed 63 days after the first vaccine or placebo injection. V was pared by 6 bases and J by 3 bases, with 14 bases of the junction left unmatched. Looked up from germline, CDR1 is KGHSH and CDR2 is LQKENI. There are 16 residues in the CDR3.

The chain combines TRBV18 with TRBJ2-7, with TRBD1 matching over 7 bases. The sequence derives from a person between 18 and 60 years old who received the Ad26.COV2.S COVID-19 vaccine or a placebo. The sequences come from peripheral blood, collected in a trial of Ad26.COV2.S vaccine versus placebo. The CDR3 region is CASSHPDRANYYEQYF. The CDR3 nucleotides are TGTGCCAGCTCCCATCCCGACAGGGCAAATTACTACGAGCAGTACTTC.